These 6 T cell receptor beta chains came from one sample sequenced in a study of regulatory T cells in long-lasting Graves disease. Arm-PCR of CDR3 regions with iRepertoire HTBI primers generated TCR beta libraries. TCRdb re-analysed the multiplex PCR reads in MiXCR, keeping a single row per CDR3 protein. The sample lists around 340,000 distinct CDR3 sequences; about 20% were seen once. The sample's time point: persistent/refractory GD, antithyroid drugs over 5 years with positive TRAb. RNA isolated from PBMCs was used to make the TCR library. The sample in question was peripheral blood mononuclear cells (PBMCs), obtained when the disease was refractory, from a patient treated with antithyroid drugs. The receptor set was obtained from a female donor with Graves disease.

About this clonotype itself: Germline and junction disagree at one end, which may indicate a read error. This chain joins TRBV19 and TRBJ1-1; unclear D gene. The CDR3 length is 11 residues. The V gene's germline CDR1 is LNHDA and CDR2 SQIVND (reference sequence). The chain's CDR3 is CASSTDTEAFF. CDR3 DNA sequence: TGTGCCAGTAGTACAGACACCGAAGCTTTCTTT.

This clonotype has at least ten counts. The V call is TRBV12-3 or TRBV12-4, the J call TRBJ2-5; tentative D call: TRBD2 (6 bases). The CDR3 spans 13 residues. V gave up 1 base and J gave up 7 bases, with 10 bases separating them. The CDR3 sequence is CASSLGRAGTQYF. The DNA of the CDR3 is TGTGCCAGCAGTTTAGGGAGGGCTGGGACCCAGTACTTC.

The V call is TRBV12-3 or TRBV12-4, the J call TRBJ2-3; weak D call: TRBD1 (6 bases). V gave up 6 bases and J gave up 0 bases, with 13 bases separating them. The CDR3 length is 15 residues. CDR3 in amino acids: CASSPGQFSTDTQYF. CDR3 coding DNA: TGTGCCAGCAGCCCCGGACAGTTTAGCACAGATACGCAGTATTTT.

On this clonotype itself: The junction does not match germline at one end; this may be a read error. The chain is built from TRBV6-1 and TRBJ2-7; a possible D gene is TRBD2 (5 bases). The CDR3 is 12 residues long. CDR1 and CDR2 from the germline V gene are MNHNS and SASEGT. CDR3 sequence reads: CTSRTPPGEQYF. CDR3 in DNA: TGTACCAGCAGGACTCCCCCGGGGGAGCAGTACTTC.

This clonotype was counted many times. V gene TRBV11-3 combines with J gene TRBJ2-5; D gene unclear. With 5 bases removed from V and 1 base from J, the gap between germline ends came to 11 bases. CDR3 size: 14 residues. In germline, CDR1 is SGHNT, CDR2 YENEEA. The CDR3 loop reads CASSPARTQETQYF. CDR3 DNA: TGTGCCAGCAGCCCCGCTCGGACCCAAGAGACCCAGTACTTC.

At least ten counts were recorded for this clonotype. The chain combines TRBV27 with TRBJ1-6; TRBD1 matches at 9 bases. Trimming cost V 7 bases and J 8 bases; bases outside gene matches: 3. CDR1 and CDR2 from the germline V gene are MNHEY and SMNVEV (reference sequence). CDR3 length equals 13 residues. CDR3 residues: CASKTGGYSPLHF. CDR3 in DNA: TGTGCCAGCAAGACAGGGGGATATTCACCCCTCCACTTT.